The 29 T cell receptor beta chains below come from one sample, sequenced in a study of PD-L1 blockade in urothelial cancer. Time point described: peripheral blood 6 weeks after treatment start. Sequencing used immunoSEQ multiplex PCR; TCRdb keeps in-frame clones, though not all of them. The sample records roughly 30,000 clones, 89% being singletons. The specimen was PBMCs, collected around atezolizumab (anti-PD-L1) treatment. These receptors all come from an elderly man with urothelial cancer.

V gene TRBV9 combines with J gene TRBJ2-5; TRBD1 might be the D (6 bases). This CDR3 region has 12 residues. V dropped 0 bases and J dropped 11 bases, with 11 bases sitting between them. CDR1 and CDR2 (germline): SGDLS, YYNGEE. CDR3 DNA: TGTGCCAGCAGCGTAGAGGGGGAAGCACAGTACTTC. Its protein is CASSVEGEAQYF.

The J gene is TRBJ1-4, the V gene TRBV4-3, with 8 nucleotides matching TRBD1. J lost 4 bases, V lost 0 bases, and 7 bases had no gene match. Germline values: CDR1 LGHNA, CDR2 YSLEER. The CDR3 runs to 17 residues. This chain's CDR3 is CASSQEPQGAGNEKLFF. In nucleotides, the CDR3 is TGCGCCAGCAGCCAAGAGCCGCAGGGGGCTGGTAATGAAAAACTGTTTTTT.

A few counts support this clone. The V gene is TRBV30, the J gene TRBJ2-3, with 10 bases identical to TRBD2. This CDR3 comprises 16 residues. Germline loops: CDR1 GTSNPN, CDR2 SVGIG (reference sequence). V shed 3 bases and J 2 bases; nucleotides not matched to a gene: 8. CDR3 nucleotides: TGTGCCTGGAGCCGAGGACTAGCGGAGTTCACAGATACGCAGTATTTT. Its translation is CAWSRGLAEFTDTQYF. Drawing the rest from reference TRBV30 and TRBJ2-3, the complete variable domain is SQTIHQWPATLVQPVGSPLSLECTVEGTSNPNLYWYRQAAGRGLQLLFYSVGIGQISSEVPQNLSASRPQDRQFILSSKKLLLSDSGFYLCAWSRGLAEFTDTQYFGPGTRLTVL.

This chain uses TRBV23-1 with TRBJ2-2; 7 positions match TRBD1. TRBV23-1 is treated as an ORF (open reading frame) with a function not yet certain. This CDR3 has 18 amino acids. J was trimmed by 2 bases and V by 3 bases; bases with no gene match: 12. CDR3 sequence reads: CASSHSCPGQINTGELFF. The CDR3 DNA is TGCGCCAGCAGTCATTCTTGCCCGGGACAGATCAACACCGGGGAGCTGTTTTTT.

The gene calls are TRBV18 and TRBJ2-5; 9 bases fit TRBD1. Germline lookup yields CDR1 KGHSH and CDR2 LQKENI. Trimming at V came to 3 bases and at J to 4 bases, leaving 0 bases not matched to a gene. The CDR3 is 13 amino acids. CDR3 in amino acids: CASSPGQGETQYF. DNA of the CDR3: TGTGCCAGCTCACCGGGACAGGGAGAGACCCAGTACTTC.

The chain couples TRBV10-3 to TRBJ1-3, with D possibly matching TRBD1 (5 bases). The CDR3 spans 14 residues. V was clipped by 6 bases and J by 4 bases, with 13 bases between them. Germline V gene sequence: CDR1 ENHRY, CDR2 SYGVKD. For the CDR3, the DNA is TGTGCCATCAGAGCCAGGCGGGACGGAAACACCATATATTTT. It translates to CAIRARRDGNTIYF.

The CDR3 DNA sequence: TGTGCCTGGAGTGTCCTTGACAGGGTGAACTATGGCTACACCTTC. Translating it yields CAWSVLDRVNYGYTF. The chain combines TRBV30 with TRBJ1-2; 7 bases agree with TRBD1. V was clipped by 0 bases and J by 2 bases; unmatched bases: 6. Germline V lookup: CDR1 GTSNPN, CDR2 SVGIG (reference sequence). The CDR3 runs 15 residues.

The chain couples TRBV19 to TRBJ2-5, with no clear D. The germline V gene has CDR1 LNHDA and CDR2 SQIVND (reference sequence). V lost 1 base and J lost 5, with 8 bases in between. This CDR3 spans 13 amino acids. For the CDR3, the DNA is TGTGCCAGTAGTATAGGATACGGGGAGACCCAGTACTTC. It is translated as CASSIGYGETQYF.

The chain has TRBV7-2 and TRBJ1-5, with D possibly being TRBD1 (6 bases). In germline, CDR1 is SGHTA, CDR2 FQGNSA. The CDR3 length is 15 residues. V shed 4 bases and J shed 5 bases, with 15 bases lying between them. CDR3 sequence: CASSSQDSQYQPQHF. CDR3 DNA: TGTGCCAGCAGCTCACAGGACAGTCAATATCAGCCCCAGCATTTT.

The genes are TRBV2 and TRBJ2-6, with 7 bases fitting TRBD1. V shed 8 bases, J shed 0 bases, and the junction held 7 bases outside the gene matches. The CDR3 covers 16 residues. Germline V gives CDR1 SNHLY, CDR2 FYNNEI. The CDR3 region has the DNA TGTGCCAGCGGACGGACAGGCCGCTCTGGGGCCAACGTCCTGACTTTC. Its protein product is CASGRTGRSGANVLTF.

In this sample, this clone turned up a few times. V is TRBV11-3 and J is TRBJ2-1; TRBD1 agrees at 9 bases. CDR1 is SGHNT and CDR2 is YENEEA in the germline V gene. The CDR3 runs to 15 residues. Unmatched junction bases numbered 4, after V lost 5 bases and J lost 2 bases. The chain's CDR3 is CASSPRQGAYNEQFF. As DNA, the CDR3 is TGTGCCAGCAGCCCAAGACAGGGGGCCTACAATGAGCAGTTCTTC. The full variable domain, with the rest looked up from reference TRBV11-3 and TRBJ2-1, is EAGVVQSPRYKIIEKKQPVAFWCNPISGHNTLYWYLQNLGQGPELLIRYENEEAVDDSQLPKDRFSAERLKGVDSTLKIQPAELGDSAVYLCASSPRQGAYNEQFFGPGTRLTVL.

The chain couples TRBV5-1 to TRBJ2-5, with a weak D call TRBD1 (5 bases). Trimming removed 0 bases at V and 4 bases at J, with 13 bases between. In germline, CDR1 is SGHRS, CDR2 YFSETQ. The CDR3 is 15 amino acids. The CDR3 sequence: CASSLDGREGETQYF. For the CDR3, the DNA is TGCGCCAGCAGCTTGGATGGCAGGGAAGGAGAGACCCAGTACTTC.

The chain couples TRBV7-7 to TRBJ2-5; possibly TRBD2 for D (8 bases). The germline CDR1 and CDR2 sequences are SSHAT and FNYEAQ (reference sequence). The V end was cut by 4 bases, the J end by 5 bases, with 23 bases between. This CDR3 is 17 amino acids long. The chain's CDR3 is CASSSSPGGGIGETQYF. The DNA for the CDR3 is TGTGCCAGCAGCTCCAGCCCGGGAGGGGGCATTGGGGAGACCCAGTACTTC.

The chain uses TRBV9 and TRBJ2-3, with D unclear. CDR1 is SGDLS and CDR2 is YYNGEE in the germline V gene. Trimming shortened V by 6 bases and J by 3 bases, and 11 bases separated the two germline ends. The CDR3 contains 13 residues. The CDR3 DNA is TGTGCCAGCACCGCACTCTCGACAGATACGCAGTATTTT. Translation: CASTALSTDTQYF.

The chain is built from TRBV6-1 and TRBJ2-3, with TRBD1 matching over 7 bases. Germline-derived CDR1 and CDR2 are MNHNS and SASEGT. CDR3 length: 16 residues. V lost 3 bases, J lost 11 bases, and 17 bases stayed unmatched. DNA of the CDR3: TGTGCCAGCAGTGATCAACCAGCAGGGGGTGCGGAAAAGCAGTATTTT. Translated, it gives CASSDQPAGGAEKQYF.

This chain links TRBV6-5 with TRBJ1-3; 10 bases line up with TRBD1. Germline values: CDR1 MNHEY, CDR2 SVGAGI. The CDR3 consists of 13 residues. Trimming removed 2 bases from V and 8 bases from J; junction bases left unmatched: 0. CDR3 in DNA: TGTGCCAGCAGTTACGGGACAGGGGACACCATATATTTT. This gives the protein CASSYGTGDTIYF.

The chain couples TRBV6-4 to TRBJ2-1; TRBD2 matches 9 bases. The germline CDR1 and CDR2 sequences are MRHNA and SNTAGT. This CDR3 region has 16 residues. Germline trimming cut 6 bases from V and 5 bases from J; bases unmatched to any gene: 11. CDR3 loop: CASSPKGAGGDNEQFF. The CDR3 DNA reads TGTGCCAGCAGCCCCAAGGGAGCGGGGGGCGACAATGAGCAGTTCTTC.

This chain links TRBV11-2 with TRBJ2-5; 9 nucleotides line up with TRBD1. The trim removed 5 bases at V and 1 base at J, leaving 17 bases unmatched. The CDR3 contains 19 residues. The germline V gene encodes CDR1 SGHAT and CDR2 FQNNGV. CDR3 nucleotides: TGTGCCAGCAGCGCCAGCCCCGGGACAGGGAGCGGGCGCCAAGAGACCCAGTACTTC. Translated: CASSASPGTGSGRQETQYF. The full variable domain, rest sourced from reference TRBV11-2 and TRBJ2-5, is EAGVAQSPRYKIIEKRQSVAFWCNPISGHATLYWYQQILGQGPKLLIQFQNNGVVDDSQLPKDRFSAERLKGVDSTLKIQPAKLEDSAVYLCASSASPGTGSGRQETQYFGPGTRLLVL.

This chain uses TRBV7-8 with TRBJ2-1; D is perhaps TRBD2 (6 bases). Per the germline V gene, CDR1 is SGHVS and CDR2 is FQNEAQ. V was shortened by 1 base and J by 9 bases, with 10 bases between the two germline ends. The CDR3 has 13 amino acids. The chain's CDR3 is CASSLETRSEQFF. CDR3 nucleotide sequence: TGTGCCAGCAGCTTAGAGACTAGAAGTGAGCAGTTCTTC. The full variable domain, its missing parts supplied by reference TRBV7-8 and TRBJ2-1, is GAGVSQSPRYKVAKRGQDVALRCDPISGHVSLFWYQQALGQGPEFLTYFQNEAQLDKSGLPSDRFFAERPEGSVSTLKIQRTQQEDSAVYLCASSLETRSEQFFGPGTRLTVL.

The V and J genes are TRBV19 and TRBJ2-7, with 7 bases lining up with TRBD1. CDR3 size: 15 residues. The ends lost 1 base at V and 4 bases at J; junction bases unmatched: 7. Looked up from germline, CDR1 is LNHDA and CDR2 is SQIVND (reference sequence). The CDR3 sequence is CASSIAPGGGYEQYF. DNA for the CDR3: TGTGCCAGTAGTATAGCCCCAGGGGGTGGATACGAGCAGTACTTC.

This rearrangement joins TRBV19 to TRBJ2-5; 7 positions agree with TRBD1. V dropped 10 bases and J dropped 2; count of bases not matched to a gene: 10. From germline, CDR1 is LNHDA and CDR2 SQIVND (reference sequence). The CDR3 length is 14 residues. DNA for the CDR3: TGTGCCATCAACAGGGGAGAAGGGCAAGAGACCCAGTACTTC. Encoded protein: CAINRGEGQETQYF.

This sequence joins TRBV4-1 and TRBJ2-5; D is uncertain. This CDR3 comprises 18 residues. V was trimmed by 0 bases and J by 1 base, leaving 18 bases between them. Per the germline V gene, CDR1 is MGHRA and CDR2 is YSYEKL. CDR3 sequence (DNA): TGCGCCAGCAGCCAAGATAGGATAATAGCCATCTCCCAAGAGACCCAGTACTTC. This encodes CASSQDRIIAISQETQYF.

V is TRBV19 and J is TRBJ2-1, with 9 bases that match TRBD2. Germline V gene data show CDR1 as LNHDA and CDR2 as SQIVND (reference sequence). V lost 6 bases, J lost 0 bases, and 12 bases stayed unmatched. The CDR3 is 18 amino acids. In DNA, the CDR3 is TGTGCCAGTAGATCGGGGGCTAAGCGGGGGGTCTCCTACAATGAGCAGTTCTTC. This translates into CASRSGAKRGVSYNEQFF.

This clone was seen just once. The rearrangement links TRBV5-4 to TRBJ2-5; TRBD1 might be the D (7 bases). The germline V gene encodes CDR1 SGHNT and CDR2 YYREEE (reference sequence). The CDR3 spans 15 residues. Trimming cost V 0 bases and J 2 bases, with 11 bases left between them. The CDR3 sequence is CASSLVAGGQETQYF. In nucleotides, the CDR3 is TGTGCCAGCAGCTTGGTGGCAGGGGGGCAAGAGACCCAGTACTTC.

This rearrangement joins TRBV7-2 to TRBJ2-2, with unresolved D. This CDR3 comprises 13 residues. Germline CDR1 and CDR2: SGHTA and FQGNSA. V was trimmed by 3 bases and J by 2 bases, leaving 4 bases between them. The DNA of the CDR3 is TGTGCCAGCAGCTTGACTAACACCGGGGAGCTGTTTTTT. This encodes CASSLTNTGELFF.

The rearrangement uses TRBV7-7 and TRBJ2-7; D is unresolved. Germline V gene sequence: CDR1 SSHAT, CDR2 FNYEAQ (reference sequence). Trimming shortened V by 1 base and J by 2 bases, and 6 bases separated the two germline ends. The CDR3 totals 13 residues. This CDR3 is CASSLGGTYEQYF. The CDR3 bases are TGTGCCAGCAGCTTAGGCGGAACCTACGAGCAGTACTTC.

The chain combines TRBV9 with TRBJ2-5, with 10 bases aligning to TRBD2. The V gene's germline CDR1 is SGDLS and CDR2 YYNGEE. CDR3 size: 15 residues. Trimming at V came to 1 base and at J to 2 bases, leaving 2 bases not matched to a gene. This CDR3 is CASSVLAGAQETQYF. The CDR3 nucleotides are TGTGCCAGCAGCGTACTAGCGGGAGCTCAAGAGACCCAGTACTTC.

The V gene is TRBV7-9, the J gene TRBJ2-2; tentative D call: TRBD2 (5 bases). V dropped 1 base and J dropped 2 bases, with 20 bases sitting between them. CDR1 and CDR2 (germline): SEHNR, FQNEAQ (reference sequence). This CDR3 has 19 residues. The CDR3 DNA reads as TGTGCCAGCAGCTTAGGAGGAGGACCTTTCTCCTCTAACACCGGGGAGCTGTTTTTT. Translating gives CASSLGGGPFSSNTGELFF.

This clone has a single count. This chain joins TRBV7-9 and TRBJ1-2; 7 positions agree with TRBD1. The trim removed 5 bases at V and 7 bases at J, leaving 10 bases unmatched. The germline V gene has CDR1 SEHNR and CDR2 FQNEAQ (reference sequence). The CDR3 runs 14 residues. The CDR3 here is CASSPLGGGLGYTF. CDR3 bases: TGTGCCAGCAGCCCCTTAGGGGGCGGACTTGGCTACACCTTC.